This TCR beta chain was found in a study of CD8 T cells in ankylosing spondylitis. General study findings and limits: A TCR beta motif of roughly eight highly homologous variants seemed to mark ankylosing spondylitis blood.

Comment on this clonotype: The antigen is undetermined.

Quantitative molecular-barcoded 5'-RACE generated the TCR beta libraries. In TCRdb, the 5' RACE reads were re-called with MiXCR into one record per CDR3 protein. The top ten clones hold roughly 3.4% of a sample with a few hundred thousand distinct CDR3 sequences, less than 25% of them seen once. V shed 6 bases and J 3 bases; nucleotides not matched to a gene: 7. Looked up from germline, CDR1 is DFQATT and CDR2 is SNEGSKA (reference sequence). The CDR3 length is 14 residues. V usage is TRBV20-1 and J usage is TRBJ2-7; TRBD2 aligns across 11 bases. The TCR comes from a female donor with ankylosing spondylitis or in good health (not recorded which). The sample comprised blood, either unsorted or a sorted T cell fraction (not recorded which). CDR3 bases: TGCAGTGCGACCCGACTAGCGGGGTACTACGAGCAGTACTTC. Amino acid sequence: CSATRLAGYYEQYF.